The next 5 T cell receptor beta chains were all read from a single sample in a study of identical twins. A single record per CDR3 protein comes from TCRdb applying MiXCR to the 5' RACE reads. The sample contains under 500,000 distinct CDR3 sequences, about 13% of which appear only once. The same data also went into a second study, on yellow fever vaccine responses in identical twins.

The sample taken for sequencing was CD4+ T cells sorted from blood. These receptors were taken from a woman under 30 in good health.

This clonotype has a handful of counts. The chain carries TRBV20-1 and TRBJ2-7, with 8 nucleotides matching TRBD1. This CDR3 spans 13 amino acids. V trimming: 3 bases; J trimming: 5 bases; junction bases outside the gene matches: 6. CDR1 is DFQATT and CDR2 is SNEGSKA in the germline V gene (reference sequence). CDR3 sequence (DNA): TGCAGTGCTAGTAGTGGACAGGGTGACGAGCAGTACTTC. It yields the protein CSASSGQGDEQYF.

In its sample, this clonotype was seen a few times. The rearrangement joins TRBV10-3 to TRBJ2-7; D gene unclear. This CDR3 is 13 amino acids long. The V end was cut by 2 bases, the J end by 2 bases, with 7 bases between. The germline V gene has CDR1 ENHRY and CDR2 SYGVKD. The CDR3 DNA reads as TGTGCCATCAGTGAGACTCGAACCTACGAGCAGTACTTC. Translated, it gives CAISETRTYEQYF.

There are many counts of this clonotype. The rearrangement links TRBV2 to TRBJ2-5, with D perhaps matching TRBD1 (5 bases). Trimming cost V 6 bases and J 2 bases, with 13 bases left between them. The CDR3 is 14 amino acids. The germline gives CDR1 SNHLY, CDR2 FYNNEI. The CDR3 here is CASSPGRVQETQYF. The CDR3 coding sequence is TGTGCCAGCAGCCCGGGCAGGGTTCAAGAGACCCAGTACTTC.

There are a few counts of this clonotype. The rearrangement links TRBV10-3 to TRBJ2-7; TRBD1 might be the D (7 bases). The CDR3 is 16 amino acids. Germline V lookup: CDR1 ENHRY, CDR2 SYGVKD. V shed 2 bases and J shed 2 bases, with 16 bases lying between them. The CDR3 reads CAISEARPGGPYEQYF. The CDR3 DNA sequence: TGTGCCATCAGTGAGGCCAGGCCAGGGGGGCCCTACGAGCAGTACTTC.

This clonotype was detected only a few times. The chain couples TRBV11-2 to TRBJ2-7; D gene uncertain. Germline V gene data show CDR1 as SGHAT and CDR2 as FQNNGV. The length of the CDR3 is 12 residues. Trimming removed 7 bases at V and 11 bases at J, with 18 bases between. CDR3 in amino acids: CASNYFSGPEYF. The CDR3 DNA sequence: TGTGCCAGCAACTACTTTTCCGGGCCGGAGTACTTC.